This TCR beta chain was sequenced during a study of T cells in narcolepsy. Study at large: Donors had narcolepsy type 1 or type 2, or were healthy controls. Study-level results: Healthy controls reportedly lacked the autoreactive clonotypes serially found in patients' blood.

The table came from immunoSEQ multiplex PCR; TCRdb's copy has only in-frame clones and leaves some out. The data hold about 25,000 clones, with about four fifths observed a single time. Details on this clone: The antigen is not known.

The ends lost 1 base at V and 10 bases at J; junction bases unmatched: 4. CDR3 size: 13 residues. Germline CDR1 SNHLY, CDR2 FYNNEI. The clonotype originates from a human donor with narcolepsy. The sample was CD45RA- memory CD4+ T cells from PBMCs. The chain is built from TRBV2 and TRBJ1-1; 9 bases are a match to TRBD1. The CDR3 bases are TGTGCCAGCAGTGAAGTAGGACAGGGGTCAGCTTTCTTT. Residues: CASSEVGQGSAFF.